Below are 12 T cell receptor beta chains sequenced from a single sample in a study of CD8 T cells in ankylosing spondylitis. TCRdb re-analysed the 5' RACE reads in MiXCR, keeping a single row per CDR3 protein. The table lists about 150,000 distinct CDR3 sequences, roughly 31% of them singletons. The specimen was synovial fluid, either unsorted or a sorted T cell fraction (not recorded which). The receptors stem from a male donor with ankylosing spondylitis.

In the case of this clonotype: A much larger clone sits a single nucleotide away, making a read error possible. The chain is built from TRBV5-1 and TRBJ1-1; no definite D call. The CDR3 consists of 16 residues. The germline V gene has CDR1 SGHRS and CDR2 YFSETQ. Here the CDR3 DNA reads TGCGCCAGCAGCTTGGGGACGCCGTTTTCGGATACTGAAGTTTTCTTT. Translating it yields CASSLGTPFSDTEVFF.

CDR3 loop: CASRSAGQTQPQHF. CDR3 bases: TGTGCCAGCAGGAGTGCTGGACAGACTCAGCCCCAGCATTTT. The chain carries TRBV12-3 or TRBV12-4 and TRBJ1-5; maybe TRBD1 (6 bases). V lost 6 bases, J lost 6 bases, and 15 bases lay in between. This CDR3 is 14 amino acids long.

This clonotype was picked up a small number of times. This chain connects TRBV9 to TRBJ2-5; 7 bases align to TRBD2. The junction had 12 bases not matched to a gene; V was cut back by 5 bases and J by 5 bases. The CDR3 loop spans 15 amino acids. The germline V gene encodes CDR1 SGDLS and CDR2 YYNGEE. The DNA for the CDR3 is TGTGCCAGCAGTCCCCGCGGCGGGAGCCTGGAGACCCAGTACTTC. This codes for CASSPRGGSLETQYF. The full variable domain, in which reference TRBV9 and TRBJ2-5 provide the parts outside the CDR3, is DSGVTQTPKHLITATGQRVTLRCSPRSGDLSVYWYQQSLDQGLQFLIQYYNGEERAKGNILERFSAQQFPDLHSELNLSSLELGDSALYFCASSPRGGSLETQYFGPGTRLLVL.

Many counts were recorded for this clonotype. This chain connects TRBV20-1 to TRBJ1-2; D gene unclear. The CDR3 length is 13 residues. From germline, CDR1 is DFQATT and CDR2 SNEGSKA (reference sequence). Trimming took off 6 bases at V and 7 bases at J, with 18 bases between the two ends. The CDR3 DNA is TGCAGTGCCGCACTAGCCACTAGGTTTGGCTACACCTTC. Translating gives CSAALATRFGYTF.

This clonotype was recorded at least ten times. The rearrangement links TRBV16 to TRBJ2-2, with 7 bases matching TRBD2. This CDR3 is 16 amino acids long. V was clipped by 3 bases and J by 2 bases; unmatched bases: 6. Germline V lookup: CDR1 KGHSY, CDR2 FQNENV. As DNA, the CDR3 is TGTGCCAGCAGCCATCGGGGCGGGGGAAACACCGGGGAGCTGTTTTTT. Protein sequence: CASSHRGGGNTGELFF.

The rearrangement joins TRBV6-1 to TRBJ1-1; D unclear. CDR3 length: 15 residues. Germline V gene data show CDR1 as MNHNS and CDR2 as SASEGT. Trimming stripped 6 bases from V and 1 base from J, with 15 bases between. In DNA form, the CDR3 reads TGTGCCAGCAGCCCCCTCAGCGCGCCGAACACTGAAGCTTTCTTT. Amino acids: CASSPLSAPNTEAFF.

This clonotype was found a few times. The chain carries TRBV27 and TRBJ2-7; a weak D match, TRBD1 (6 bases). Germline assignment: CDR1 MNHEY and CDR2 SMNVEV (reference sequence). Trimming stripped 2 bases from V and 3 bases from J, with 14 bases between. The CDR3 is 15 amino acids. The CDR3 protein is CASSLKGGGDYEQYF. CDR3 in DNA: TGTGCCAGCAGTTTAAAAGGGGGTGGGGACTACGAGCAGTACTTC.

The J gene is TRBJ2-4, the V gene TRBV20-1; TRBD1 agrees at 8 bases. Germline V CDR1 and CDR2: DFQATT, SNEGSKA (reference sequence). Trimming at V came to 3 bases and at J to 6 bases, leaving 4 bases not matched to a gene. This CDR3 comprises 13 residues. CDR3 loop: CSARPTGGNIQYF. CDR3 nucleotides: TGCAGTGCTAGGCCCACAGGGGGAAACATTCAGTACTTC.

The chain employs TRBV28 and TRBJ2-2; D remains unclear. The germline V gene has CDR1 MDHEN and CDR2 SYDVKM. V lost 6 bases to trimming and J lost 7 bases, with 6 bases between them. The CDR3 runs to 11 residues. The CDR3 loop reads CASSKNGELFF. The CDR3 region has the DNA TGTGCCAGCAGCAAGAACGGGGAGCTGTTTTTT.

The table lists this clonotype with many counts. The chain combines TRBV20-1 with TRBJ1-6; D perhaps matches TRBD1 (6 bases). Trimming removed 3 bases from V and 7 bases from J, with 10 bases in between. The CDR3 runs 13 residues. Germline V gives CDR1 DFQATT, CDR2 SNEGSKA (reference sequence). The CDR3 spells CSARGQGNSPLHF. CDR3 nucleotide sequence: TGCAGTGCTAGGGGGCAGGGGAATTCACCCCTCCACTTT.

In this sample, this clonotype turned up once. A much larger clonotype is one base distant, so this may be a read error. This chain uses TRBV20-1 with TRBJ2-1; 7 bases fit TRBD2. After removal of 5 bases from V and 8 bases from J, the junction contained 12 bases not matched to a gene. Per germline, CDR1 DFQATT and CDR2 SNEGSKA (reference sequence). This CDR3 has 14 amino acids. As DNA, the CDR3 is TGCAGTGCTCCAGGACTAGGACCTGCCGATGAGCAGTTCTTC. This encodes CSAPGLGPADEQFF.

The chain is built from TRBV6-1 and TRBJ2-1, with TRBD2 identical over 15 bases. Germline V lookup: CDR1 MNHNS, CDR2 SASEGT. V shed 6 bases, J shed 8 bases, and the junction held 5 bases outside the gene matches. The CDR3 sequence is 15 residues long. In DNA form, the CDR3 reads TGTGCCAGCAGCGGACTAGCGGGAGGGCTCCATGAGCAGTTCTTC. Its translation is CASSGLAGGLHEQFF.